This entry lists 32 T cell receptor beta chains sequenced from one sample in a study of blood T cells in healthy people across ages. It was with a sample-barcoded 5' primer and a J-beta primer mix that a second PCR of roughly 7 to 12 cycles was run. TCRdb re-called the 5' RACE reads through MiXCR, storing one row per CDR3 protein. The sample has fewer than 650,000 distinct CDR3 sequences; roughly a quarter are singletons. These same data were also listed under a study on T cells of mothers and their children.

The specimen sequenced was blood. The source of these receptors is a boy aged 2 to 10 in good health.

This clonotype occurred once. The CDR3: CASSLAPGQGVEQYF. In DNA form, the CDR3 reads TGTGCCAGCAGCTTAGCACCGGGACAGGGGGTCGAGCAGTACTTC. This chain joins TRBV7-9 and TRBJ2-7, with 11 nucleotides matching TRBD1. This CDR3 has 15 residues. The germline V gene encodes CDR1 SEHNR and CDR2 FQNEAQ (reference sequence). Unmatched junction bases numbered 4, after V lost 0 bases and J lost 6 bases.

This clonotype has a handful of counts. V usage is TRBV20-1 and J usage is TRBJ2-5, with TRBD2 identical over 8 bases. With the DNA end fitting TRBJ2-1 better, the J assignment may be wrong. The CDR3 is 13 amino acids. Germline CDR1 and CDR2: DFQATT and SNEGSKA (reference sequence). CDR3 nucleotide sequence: TGCAGTGCGGAACTAGCGGCTTACAATGAGCAGTTCTTC. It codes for CSAELAAYNEQFF.

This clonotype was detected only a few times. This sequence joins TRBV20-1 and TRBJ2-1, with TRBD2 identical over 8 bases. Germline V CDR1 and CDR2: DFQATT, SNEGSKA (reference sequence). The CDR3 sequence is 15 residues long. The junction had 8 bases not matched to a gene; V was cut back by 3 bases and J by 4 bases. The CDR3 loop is CSASSGREAYNEQFF. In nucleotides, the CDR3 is TGCAGTGCTAGTTCTGGGCGGGAGGCTTACAATGAGCAGTTCTTC.

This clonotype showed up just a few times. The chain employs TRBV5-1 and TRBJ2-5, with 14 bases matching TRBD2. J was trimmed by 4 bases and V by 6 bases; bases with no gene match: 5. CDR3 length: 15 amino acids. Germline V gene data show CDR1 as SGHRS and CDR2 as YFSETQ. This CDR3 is CASKPGLAGAETQYF. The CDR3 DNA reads TGCGCCAGCAAGCCGGGACTAGCGGGAGCAGAGACCCAGTACTTC.

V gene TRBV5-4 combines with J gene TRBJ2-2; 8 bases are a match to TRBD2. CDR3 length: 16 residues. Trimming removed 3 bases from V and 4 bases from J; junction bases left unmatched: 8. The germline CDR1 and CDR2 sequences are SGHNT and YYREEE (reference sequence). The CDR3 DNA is TGTGCCAGCAGCTCGCCGGGACTAGGTCCCACCGGGGAGCTGTTTTTT. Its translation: CASSSPGLGPTGELFF.

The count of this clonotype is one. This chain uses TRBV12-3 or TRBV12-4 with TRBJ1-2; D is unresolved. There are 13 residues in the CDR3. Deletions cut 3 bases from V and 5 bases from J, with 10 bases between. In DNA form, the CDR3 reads TGTGCCAGCAGTTTTCGGTCAGATTATGGCTACACCTTC. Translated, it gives CASSFRSDYGYTF.

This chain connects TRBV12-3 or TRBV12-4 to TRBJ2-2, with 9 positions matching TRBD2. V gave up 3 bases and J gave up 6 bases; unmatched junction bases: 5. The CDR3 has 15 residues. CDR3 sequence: CASSFLAGEPGELFF. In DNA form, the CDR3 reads TGTGCCAGCAGTTTTTTAGCGGGAGAACCCGGGGAGCTGTTTTTT.

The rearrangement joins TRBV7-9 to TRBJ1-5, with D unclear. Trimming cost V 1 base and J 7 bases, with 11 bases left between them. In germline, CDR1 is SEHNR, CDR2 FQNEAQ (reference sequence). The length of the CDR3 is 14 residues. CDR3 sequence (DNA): TGTGCCAGCAGCTTAGGAGGTACGGGACAGCCCCAGCATTTT. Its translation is CASSLGGTGQPQHF. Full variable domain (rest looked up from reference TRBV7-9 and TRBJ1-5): DTGVSQNPRHKITKRGQNVTFRCDPISEHNRLYWYRQTLGQGPEFLTYFQNEAQLEKSRLLSDRFSAERPKGSFSTLEIQRTEQGDSAMYLCASSLGGTGQPQHFGDGTRLSIL.

The CDR3 DNA reads as TGTGCCAGCAGCTTAGTCCGGACAGGGGCCTACGAGCAGTACTTC. It is translated as CASSLVRTGAYEQYF. The chain has TRBV7-2 and TRBJ2-7; 9 bases agree with TRBD1. This CDR3 has 15 amino acids. The V segment lost 1 base and the J segment 2 bases; nucleotides outside the gene matches: 3. The germline V gene has CDR1 SGHTA and CDR2 FQGNSA.

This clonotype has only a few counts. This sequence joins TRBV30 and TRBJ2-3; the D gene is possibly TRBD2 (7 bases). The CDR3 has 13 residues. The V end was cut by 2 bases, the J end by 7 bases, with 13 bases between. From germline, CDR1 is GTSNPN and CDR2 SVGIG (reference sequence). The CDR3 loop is CAWSRGGPNTQYF. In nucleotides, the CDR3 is TGTGCCTGGAGTCGCGGGGGCCCAAATACGCAGTATTTT.

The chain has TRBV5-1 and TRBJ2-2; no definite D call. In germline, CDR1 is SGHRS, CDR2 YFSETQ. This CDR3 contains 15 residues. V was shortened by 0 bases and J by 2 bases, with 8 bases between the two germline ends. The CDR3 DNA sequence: TGCGCCAGCAGCTTGGCTCAGAGTAACACCGGGGAGCTGTTTTTT. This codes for CASSLAQSNTGELFF.

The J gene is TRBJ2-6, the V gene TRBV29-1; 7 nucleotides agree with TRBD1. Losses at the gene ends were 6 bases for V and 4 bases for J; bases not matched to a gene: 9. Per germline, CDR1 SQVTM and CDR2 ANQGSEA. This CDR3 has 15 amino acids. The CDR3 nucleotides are TGCAGCGTAGAGGGTACAGGGGCCGGGGCCAACGTCCTGACTTTC. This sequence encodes CSVEGTGAGANVLTF.

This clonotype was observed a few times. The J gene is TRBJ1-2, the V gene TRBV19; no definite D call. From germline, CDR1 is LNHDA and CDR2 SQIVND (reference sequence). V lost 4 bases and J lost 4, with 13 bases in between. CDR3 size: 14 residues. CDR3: CASSSGSLTYGYTF. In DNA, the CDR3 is TGTGCCAGTAGTAGCGGTTCCTTAACCTATGGCTACACCTTC.

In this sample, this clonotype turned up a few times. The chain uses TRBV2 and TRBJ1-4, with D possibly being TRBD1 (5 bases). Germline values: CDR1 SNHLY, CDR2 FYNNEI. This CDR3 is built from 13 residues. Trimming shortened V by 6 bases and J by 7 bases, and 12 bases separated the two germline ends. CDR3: CASRREGVEKLFF. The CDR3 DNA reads TGTGCCAGCAGGCGGGAAGGGGTTGAAAAACTGTTTTTT.

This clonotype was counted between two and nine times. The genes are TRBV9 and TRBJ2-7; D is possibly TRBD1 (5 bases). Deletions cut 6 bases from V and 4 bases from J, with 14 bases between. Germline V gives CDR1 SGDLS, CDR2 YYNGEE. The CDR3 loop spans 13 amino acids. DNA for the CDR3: TGTGCCAGCACCCTCTTACAGGTTTACGAGCAGTACTTC. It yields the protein CASTLLQVYEQYF.

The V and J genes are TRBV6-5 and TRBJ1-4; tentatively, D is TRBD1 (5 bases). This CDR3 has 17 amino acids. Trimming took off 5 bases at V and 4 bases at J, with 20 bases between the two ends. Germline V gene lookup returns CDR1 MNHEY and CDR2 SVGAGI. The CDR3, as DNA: TGTGCCAGCAGTCCCTTTTGGGGGGGAGGCCTTAATGAAAAACTGTTTTTT. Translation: CASSPFWGGGLNEKLFF.

CDR3 residues: CSASATSGVETQYF. The CDR3 coding sequence is TGCAGTGCCTCTGCGACTAGCGGGGTTGAGACCCAGTACTTC. The chain has TRBV20-1 and TRBJ2-5, with TRBD2 matching over 11 bases. This CDR3 spans 14 amino acids. V shed 6 bases, J shed 5 bases, and the junction held 8 bases outside the gene matches. Germline lookup yields CDR1 DFQATT and CDR2 SNEGSKA (reference sequence).

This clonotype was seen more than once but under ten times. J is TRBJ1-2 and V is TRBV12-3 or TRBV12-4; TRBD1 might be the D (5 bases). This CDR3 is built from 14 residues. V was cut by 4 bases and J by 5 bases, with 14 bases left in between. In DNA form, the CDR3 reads TGTGCCAGCAGTTGGGGGATGGCGGGGTATGGCTACACCTTC. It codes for CASSWGMAGYGYTF.

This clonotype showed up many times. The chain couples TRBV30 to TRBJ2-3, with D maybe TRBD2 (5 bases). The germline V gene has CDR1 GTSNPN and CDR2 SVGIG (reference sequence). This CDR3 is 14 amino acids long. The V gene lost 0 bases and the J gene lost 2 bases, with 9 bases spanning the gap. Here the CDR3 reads CAWSVMDSTDTQYF. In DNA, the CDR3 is TGTGCCTGGAGTGTAATGGACTCCACAGATACGCAGTATTTT.

The CDR3: CASSQGVTSGKGEQYF. The CDR3 nucleotides are TGCGCCAGCAGCCAAGGCGTGACTAGCGGGAAAGGCGAGCAGTACTTC. The gene calls are TRBV4-1 and TRBJ2-7; 11 bases agree with TRBD2. The junction had 8 bases not matched to a gene; V was cut back by 1 base and J by 6 bases. Germline V lookup: CDR1 MGHRA, CDR2 YSYEKL. This CDR3 contains 16 residues.

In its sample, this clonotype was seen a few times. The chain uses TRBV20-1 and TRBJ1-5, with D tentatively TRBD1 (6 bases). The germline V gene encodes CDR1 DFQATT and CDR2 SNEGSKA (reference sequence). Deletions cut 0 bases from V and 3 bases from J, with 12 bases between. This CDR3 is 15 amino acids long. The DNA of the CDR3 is TGCAGTGCTAGAGAAAGGGGGGCCTTCAATCAGCCCCAGCATTTT. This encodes CSARERGAFNQPQHF.

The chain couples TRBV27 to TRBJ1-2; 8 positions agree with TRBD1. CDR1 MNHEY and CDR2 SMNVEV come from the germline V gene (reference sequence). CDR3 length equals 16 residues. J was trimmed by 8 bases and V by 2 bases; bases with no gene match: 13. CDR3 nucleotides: TGTGCCAGCAGTTTAAGCCCCCACGGACAGGGTGGAGGCTACACCTTC. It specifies CASSLSPHGQGGGYTF.

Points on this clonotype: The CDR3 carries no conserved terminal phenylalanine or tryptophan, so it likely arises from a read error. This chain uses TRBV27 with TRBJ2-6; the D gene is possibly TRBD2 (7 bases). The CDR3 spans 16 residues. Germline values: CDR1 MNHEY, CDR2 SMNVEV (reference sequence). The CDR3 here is CASSLRGLSGANDLTS. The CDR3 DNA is TGTGCCAGCAGTTTGCGGGGGCTCTCTGGGGCCAACGACCTGACTTCC.

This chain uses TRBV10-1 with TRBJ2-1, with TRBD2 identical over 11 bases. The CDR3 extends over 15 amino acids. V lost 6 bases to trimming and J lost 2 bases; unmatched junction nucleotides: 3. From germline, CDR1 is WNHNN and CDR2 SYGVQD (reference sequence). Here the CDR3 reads CASSRLAGPYNEQFF. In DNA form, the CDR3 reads TGCGCCAGCAGCAGACTAGCGGGACCCTACAATGAGCAGTTCTTC.

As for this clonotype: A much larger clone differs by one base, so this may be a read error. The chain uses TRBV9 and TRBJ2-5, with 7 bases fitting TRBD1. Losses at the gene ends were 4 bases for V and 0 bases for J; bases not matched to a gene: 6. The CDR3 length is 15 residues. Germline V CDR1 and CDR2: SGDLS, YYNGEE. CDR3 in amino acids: CASSPGTAYQETQYF. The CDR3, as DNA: TGTGCCAGCAGCCCCGGGACAGCGTACCAAGAGACCCAGTACTTC.

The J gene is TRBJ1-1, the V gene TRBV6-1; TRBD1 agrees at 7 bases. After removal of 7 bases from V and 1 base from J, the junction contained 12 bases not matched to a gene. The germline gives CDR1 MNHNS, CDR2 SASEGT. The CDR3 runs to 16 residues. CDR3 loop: CASTRIQGTRNTEAFF. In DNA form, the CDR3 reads TGTGCCAGCACCAGAATACAGGGGACCAGGAACACTGAAGCTTTCTTT.

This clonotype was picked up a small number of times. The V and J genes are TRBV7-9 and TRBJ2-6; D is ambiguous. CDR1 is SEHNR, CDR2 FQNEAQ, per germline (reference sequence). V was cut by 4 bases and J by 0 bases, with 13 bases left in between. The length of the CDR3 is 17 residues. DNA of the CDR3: TGTGCCAGCAGCTCGTCGTGGGGTGACTCTGGGGCCAACGTCCTGACTTTC. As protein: CASSSSWGDSGANVLTF.

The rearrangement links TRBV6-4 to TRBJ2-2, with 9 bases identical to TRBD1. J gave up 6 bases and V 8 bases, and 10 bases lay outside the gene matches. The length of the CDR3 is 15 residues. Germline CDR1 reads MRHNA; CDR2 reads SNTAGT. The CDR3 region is CASGYRGLRAGELFF. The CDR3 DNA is TGTGCCAGCGGCTACAGGGGGCTGAGGGCCGGGGAGCTGTTTTTT.

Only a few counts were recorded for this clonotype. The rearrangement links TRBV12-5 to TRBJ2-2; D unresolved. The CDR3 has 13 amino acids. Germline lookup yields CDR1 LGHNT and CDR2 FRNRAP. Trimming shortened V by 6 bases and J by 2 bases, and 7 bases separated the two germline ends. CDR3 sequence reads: CASGPHNTGELFF. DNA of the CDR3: TGTGCTAGTGGCCCACACAACACCGGGGAGCTGTTTTTT.

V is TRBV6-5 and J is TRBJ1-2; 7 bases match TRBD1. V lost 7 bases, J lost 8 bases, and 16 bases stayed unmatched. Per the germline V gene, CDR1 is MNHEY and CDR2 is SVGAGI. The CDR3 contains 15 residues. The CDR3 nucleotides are TGTGCCAGCACCCAACGGGCAGGGGGAACTCGGGGCTACACCTTC. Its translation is CASTQRAGGTRGYTF.

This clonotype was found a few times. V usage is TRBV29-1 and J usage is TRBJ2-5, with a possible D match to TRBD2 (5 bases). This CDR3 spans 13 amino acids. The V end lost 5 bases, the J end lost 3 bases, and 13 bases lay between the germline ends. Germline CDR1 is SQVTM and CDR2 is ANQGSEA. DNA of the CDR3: TGCAGCGTTAACTTGCGGGCTAAAGAGACCCAGTACTTC. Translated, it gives CSVNLRAKETQYF.

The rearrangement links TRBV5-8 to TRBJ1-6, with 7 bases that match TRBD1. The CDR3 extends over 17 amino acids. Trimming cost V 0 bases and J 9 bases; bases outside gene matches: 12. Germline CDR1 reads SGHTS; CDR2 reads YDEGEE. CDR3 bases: TGTGCCAGCAGCTTGGCTGTGTGGGGGACAGCAAGTTCACCCCTCCACTTT. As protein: CASSLAVWGTASSPLHF.